A selection of T cell receptor beta chains follows, all from one sample in a study of sequential checkpoint blockade in melanoma. Sequencing was performed with immunoSEQ multiplex PCR; in TCRdb, only in-frame clones are kept and a portion is missing. Here the sample spans 37,000 or so clones, more than 25% being singletons. The starting material was tumor tissue (inferred from file names), obtained from a patient given nivolumab and ipilimumab in sequence. The receptor source for this set is a human donor with melanoma. Each CDR3 is given with its conserved first and last residue. The order of the fields is D gene, J gene, V gene, clone size, CDR3 protein, CDR3 DNA. A D gene is named only where the DNA matches it firmly. The size of a clone is reported for some rows only, either as once, few or many, or as a class for expanded clones.

TRBD1,TRBJ1-1,TRBV25-1,few,CASRETGVTEAFF,TGTGCCAGCCGAGAGACAGGGGTCACTGAAGCTTTCTTT
TRBD2,TRBJ2-3,TRBV7-6,few,CASSLPNELAGVTDTQYF,TGTGCCAGCAGCTTACCCAATGAACTAGCGGGGGTCACAGATACGCAGTATTTT
TRBD2,TRBJ2-3,TRBV11-3,NA,CASSLSAGGRTDTQYF,TGTGCCAGCAGCTTATCAGCGGGAGGGCGCACAGATACGCAGTATTTT
TRBD2,TRBJ2-3,TRBV6-8,NA,CASSYYSGGTSTDTQYF,TGTGCCAGCAGTTACTATAGCGGGGGAACTAGCACAGATACGCAGTATTTT
NA,TRBJ1-3,TRBV15,few,CATSTLGLFSGNTIYF,TGTGCCACCAGCACCCTCGGACTGTTCTCTGGAAACACCATATATTTT
NA,TRBJ2-7,TRBV18,NA,CASSPGQRYEQYF,TGTGCCAGCTCCCCCGGACAGCGCTACGAGCAGTACTTC
NA,TRBJ2-1,TRBV28,NA,CASSSQGDEQFF,TGTGCCAGCAGTTCACAGGGCGATGAGCAGTTCTTC
NA,TRBJ2-7,TRBV19,NA,CASSQGKGSYEQYF,TGTGCCAGTAGTCAGGGGAAAGGCTCCTACGAGCAGTACTTC
NA,TRBJ2-6,TRBV19,NA,CASSMERFSGANVLTF,TGTGCCAGTAGTATGGAGAGGTTCTCTGGGGCCAACGTCCTGACTTTC
NA,TRBJ1-4,TRBV19,NA,CASSIRVANEKLFF,TGTGCCAGTAGTATCAGGGTGGCTAATGAAAAACTGTTTTTT
NA,TRBJ2-2,TRBV19,few,CASSIVALNTGELFF,TGTGCCAGTAGTATAGTGGCACTCAACACCGGGGAGCTGTTTTTT
NA,TRBJ2-7,TRBV30,few,CAWEQGTGHYEQYF,TGTGCCTGGGAACAGGGGACTGGGCACTACGAGCAGTACTTC
TRBD2,TRBJ2-3,TRBV4-1,NA,CASSQGLAVDTQYF,TGCGCCAGCAGCCAAGGGCTAGCGGTCGATACGCAGTATTTT
TRBD1,TRBJ2-5,TRBV6-8,NA,CASSYFPGQGGLETQYF,TGTGCCAGCAGTTACTTCCCAGGACAGGGGGGGTTAGAGACCCAGTACTTC
NA,TRBJ2-7,TRBV6-8,NA,CASSYRDGYEQYF,TGTGCCAGCAGTTACCGCGACGGGTACGAGCAGTACTTC
NA,TRBJ1-3,TRBV28,few,CASSTRIRSSGNTIYF,TGTGCCAGCAGTACCCGTATCAGGAGCTCTGGAAACACCATATATTTT
NA,TRBJ1-6,TRBV10-3,many,CANSFSGNSPLHF,TGTGCCAACAGTTTCTCCGGGAATTCACCCCTCCACTTT
NA,TRBJ2-3,TRBV30,few,CAWSGFRTGTDTQYF,TGTGCCTGGAGTGGGTTTCGGACCGGCACAGATACGCAGTATTTT
NA,TRBJ1-1,TRBV19,once,CASSKGIGVNTEAFF,TGTGCCAGTAGTAAAGGTATCGGGGTGAACACTGAAGCTTTCTTT
NA,TRBJ1-5,TRBV28,once,CASTSGIQPQHF,TGTGCCAGCACCTCAGGGATTCAGCCCCAGCATTTT
TRBD2,TRBJ2-1,TRBV18,NA,CASHSGSSYNEQFF,TGTGCCAGCCATAGCGGGAGCTCCTACAATGAGCAGTTCTTC
TRBD1,TRBJ2-2,TRBV11-3,NA,CASSHRQGWSGELFF,TGTGCCAGCAGCCACCGACAGGGGTGGTCCGGGGAGCTGTTTTTT
TRBD1,TRBJ1-2,TRBV11-3,NA,CASSPDPGQGYGYTF,TGTGCCAGCAGCCCAGACCCGGGACAGGGTTATGGCTACACCTTC
NA,TRBJ1-2,TRBV5-1,few,CASSLGQMEITNYGYTF,TGCGCCAGCAGCTTAGGCCAGATGGAAATCACCAACTATGGCTACACCTTC
NA,TRBJ1-5,TRBV16,NA,CASSLPGGGIQPQHF,TGTGCCAGCAGCCTACCTGGGGGGGGAATTCAGCCCCAGCATTTT
NA,TRBJ2-5,TRBV6-8,NA,CASTGPQETQYF,TGTGCCAGCACCGGCCCCCAAGAGACCCAGTACTTC
TRBD1,TRBJ2-1,TRBV11-3,NA,CASSLAGQGANNEQFF,TGTGCCAGCAGCTTGGCGGGACAGGGGGCTAATAATGAGCAGTTCTTC
TRBD1,TRBJ1-4,TRBV28,NA,CASSLRQGGDEKLFF,TGTGCCAGCAGTCTACGACAGGGAGGTGATGAAAAACTGTTTTTT
NA,TRBJ1-6,TRBV11-3,NA,CASSSGPYNSPLHF,TGTGCCAGCAGCTCCGGGCCCTATAATTCACCCCTCCACTTT
NA,TRBJ2-2,TRBV19,NA,CASSIESTSTGELFF,TGTGCCAGTAGTATAGAATCGACGAGCACCGGGGAGCTGTTTTTT
NA,TRBJ2-7,TRBV6-8,few,CASSFRGVRSYEQYF,TGTGCCAGCAGTTTTAGGGGGGTCCGCTCCTACGAGCAGTACTTC
NA,TRBJ2-1,TRBV9,NA,CASSVNDSPLSRLF,TGTGCCAGCAGCGTAAATGACTCACCCTTAAGTAGACTCTTC
TRBD1,TRBJ1-2,TRBV29-1,NA,CSVVEGQARSYGYTF,TGCAGCGTTGTAGAGGGACAGGCTCGATCCTATGGCTACACCTTC
NA,TRBJ2-3,TRBV7-6,few,CASNPGGLSDTQYF,TGTGCCAGCAACCCTGGCGGCCTCTCAGATACGCAGTATTTT
NA,TRBJ1-5,TRBV15,NA,CATSRVRDSNQPQHF,TGTGCCACCAGCAGGGTACGTGATAGCAATCAGCCCCAGCATTTT
NA,TRBJ2-1,TRBV7-1,NA,CASSLVATGEQFF,TGTGCCAGCAGCTTAGTGGCTACCGGTGAGCAGTTCTTC
NA,TRBJ2-3,TRBV11-3,few,CASSFTRGTDTQYF,TGTGCCAGCAGCTTTACTAGGGGCACAGATACGCAGTATTTT
NA,TRBJ2-5,TRBV9,NA,CASSVGGGIFGTQYF,TGTGCCAGCAGCGTAGGAGGGGGGATCTTTGGGACCCAGTACTTC
TRBD1,TRBJ2-3,TRBV19,NA,CASRGRGPSTDTQYF,TGTGCCAGTAGGGGTAGGGGGCCGAGCACAGATACGCAGTATTTT
NA,TRBJ2-1,TRBV28,NA,CASRDMAYNEQFF,TGTGCCAGCCGGGACATGGCATACAATGAGCAGTTCTTC
TRBD1,TRBJ1-1,TRBV9,NA,CASSVVPGGDTEAFF,TGTGCCAGCAGCGTAGTTCCAGGGGGGGACACTGAAGCTTTCTTT